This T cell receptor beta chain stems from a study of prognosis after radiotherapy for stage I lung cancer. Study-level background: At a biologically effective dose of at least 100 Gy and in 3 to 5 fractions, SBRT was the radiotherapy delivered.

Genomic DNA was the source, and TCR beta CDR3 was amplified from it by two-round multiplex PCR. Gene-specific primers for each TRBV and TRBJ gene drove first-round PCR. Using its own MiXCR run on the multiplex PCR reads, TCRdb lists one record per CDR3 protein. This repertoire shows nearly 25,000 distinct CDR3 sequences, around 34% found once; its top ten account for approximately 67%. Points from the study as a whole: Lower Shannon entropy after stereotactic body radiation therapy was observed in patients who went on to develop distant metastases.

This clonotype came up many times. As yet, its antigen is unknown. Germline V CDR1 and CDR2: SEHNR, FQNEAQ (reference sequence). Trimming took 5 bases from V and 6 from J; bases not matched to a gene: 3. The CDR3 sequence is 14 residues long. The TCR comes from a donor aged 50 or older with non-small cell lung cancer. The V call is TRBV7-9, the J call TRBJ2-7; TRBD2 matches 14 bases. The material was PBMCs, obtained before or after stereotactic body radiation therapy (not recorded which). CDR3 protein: CASSIGTSGSEQYF. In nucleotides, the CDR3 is TGTGCCAGCAGCATCGGGACTAGCGGGAGCGAGCAGTACTTC.